The clone carrying this TCR beta chain has ten or more counts. These data originate in a study of CD4 and CD8 cells across lung adenocarcinoma regions. TCRdb re-called the PCR reads through MiXCR, storing one row per CDR3 protein. The sample includes tens of thousands of distinct CDR3 sequences, around 50% of them seen just once. The patients had localized lung adenocarcinoma, a non-small cell subtype. This sequence was found in a male donor with lung adenocarcinoma. The CD4 and CD8 labels of this study may be unreliable. The sample comprised CD8+ T cells from the center of a lung tumor.

The CDR3 region is CASSPRGIDTQYF. The CDR3 coding sequence is TGTGCCAGCAGTCCACGGGGGATAGATACGCAGTATTTT. The J gene is TRBJ2-3, the V gene TRBV6-1, with D perhaps TRBD2 (6 bases). Germline lookup yields CDR1 MNHNS and CDR2 SASEGT. V was trimmed by 5 bases and J by 5 bases, leaving 11 bases between them. The CDR3 totals 13 residues.